This TCR beta chain was captured in a study of monozygotic twins with inflammatory bowel disease. General study points: No difference was seen in repertoire similarity between concordant and discordant twins, possibly from limited power.

Via template switching, UMIs carrying a 6-nucleotide sample barcode were introduced. cDNA encoding TCRalpha and TCRbeta underwent two nested PCRs of about 15 and 9 cycles, each of which was followed by bead purification. For each CDR3 protein, TCRdb gives one entry from its re-call of the 5' RACE reads, without DNA. The repertoire table contains 88,000 or so distinct CDR3 sequences. The CDR3 covers 15 residues. CDR1 is SGDLS and CDR2 is YYNGEE in the germline V gene. Turning to this clonotype: What it recognizes is unknown.

What was sequenced was blood. The chain joins TRBV9 to TRBJ2-1; TCRdb reports TRBD1, a call that lacks DNA to check it against. This receptor was obtained from a human donor with ulcerative colitis or Crohn's disease, or a healthy co-twin of an affected twin (not recorded which). The CDR3 reads CASSPTGTTYNEQFF.